This T cell receptor (beta chain) is drawn from a study of T-cell memory formation after mild COVID-19. Barcoded TCR alpha and TCR beta cDNA libraries with UMIs came from 5'RACE using constant-segment primers. One entry per CDR3 protein results from TCRdb running MiXCR on the 5' RACE reads. The sample consists of 390,000 or so distinct CDR3 sequences, 15% to 20% of them appearing once. Whole-study results and caveats: Mainly CM and EM harbored the contracting CD4+ clones; mainly EMRA harbored the CD8+ ones. Some clones that responded were present in memory (sampled pre-infection), which suggests cross-reactive memory joined.

This clonotype occurred a few times. Its antigen is as yet unknown. The CDR3 covers 13 residues. The V and J ends lost 2 bases and 9 bases respectively, with 14 bases between them. Germline V CDR1 and CDR2: SQVTM, ANQGSEA. The chain couples TRBV29-1 to TRBJ2-1; D perhaps matches TRBD2 (5 bases). This sequence was found in a man aged 18 to 29 who had mild COVID-19 (a few samples of this study predate the infection). Cell type and time point are not known. Sequencing used PBMCs or a T cell subset sorted from them (not recorded which). CDR3 nucleotides: TGCAGCGTTGAACCCACCGAGGGCGGTGAGCAGTTCTTC. Protein: CSVEPTEGGEQFF.